One TCR beta chain is described in this entry. Antigen specificity is unknown. The data derive from a study of cytomegalovirus exposure and HLA in healthy donors. Study-wide results and caveats: A later look showed TCR association rates differing by HLA locus, highest for DRB1 and lowest for HLA-C.

From germline, CDR1 is SGHVS and CDR2 FQNEAQ. V was cut by 1 base and J by 4 bases, with 10 bases left in between. This CDR3 region has 14 residues. 13 Jbeta primers and 60 Vbeta primers were used for the PCR. Assay: immunoSEQ multiplex PCR; the TCRdb copy retains only in-frame clones and omits some. The sample includes more than 100,000 clones, about 74% of them seen just once. The chain employs TRBV7-8 and TRBJ1-2; the D gene is possibly TRBD1 (6 bases). The receptor was derived from a woman between 45 and 65 years old in good health and CMV-seropositive. Sequencing used PBMCs. CDR3 bases: TGTGCCAGCAGCTTAGGTACAGGGACCTATGGCTACACCTTC. Translated, it gives CASSLGTGTYGYTF.